What follows are 28 T cell receptor beta chains derived from one specimen sequenced in a study of Ad26.COV2.S vaccination and SARS-CoV-2 variants. TCRdb's copy holds only in-frame clones and misses some; the assay was immunoSEQ multiplex PCR. The repertoire holds hundreds of thousands of clones, with about nine tenths as singletons. The treatment is: roughly 18 received Ad26.COV2.S at low or high dose, single or two shots; about 5 received placebo; per-sample allocation not given. Repertoires come from day 63 after the first vaccine or placebo injection. This specimen consisted of peripheral blood, obtained in a trial of Ad26.COV2.S vaccine versus placebo. The receptors come from a person aged 18 to 59 who received the Ad26.COV2.S COVID-19 vaccine or a placebo.

The chain couples TRBV7-2 to TRBJ2-7; 10 positions match TRBD2. The CDR3 length is 19 residues. The V gene end was trimmed by 2 bases and the J gene end by 0 bases; junction bases not matched to a gene: 13. Germline V lookup: CDR1 SGHTA, CDR2 FQGNSA. CDR3 in amino acids: CASSLPKIAGGFHSYEQYF. CDR3 nucleotides: TGTGCCAGCAGCTTACCCAAAATAGCGGGGGGCTTCCACTCCTACGAGCAGTACTTC.

The chain employs TRBV27 and TRBJ2-7, with 10 positions matching TRBD1. This CDR3 region has 13 residues. V was pared by 9 bases and J by 6 bases, with 8 bases of the junction left unmatched. Germline loops: CDR1 MNHEY, CDR2 SMNVEV (reference sequence). In DNA form, the CDR3 reads TGTGCCAGTAGCGGGACAGGGGTCTTCGAGCAGTACTTC. This translates into CASSGTGVFEQYF.

J is TRBJ2-7 and V is TRBV21-1. TRBV21-1 is listed as a pseudogene. This CDR3 contains 15 residues. CDR3 sequence reads: CASSTRGPPQVEQYF. CDR3 DNA: TGTGCCAGCAGCACCCGGGGCCCCCCGCAAGTCGAGCAGTACTTC.

The gene calls are TRBV20-1 and TRBJ2-3; D may correspond to TRBD1 or TRBD2 (6 bases each). Germline assignment: CDR1 DFQATT and CDR2 SNEGSKA (reference sequence). Deletions cut 3 bases from V and 6 bases from J, with 10 bases between. The CDR3 consists of 12 residues. CDR3 sequence (DNA): TGCAGTGCTAGTCCGGGGGCCGATACGCAGTATTTT. It codes for CSASPGADTQYF.

This clone appeared a few times. The chain joins TRBV5-1 to TRBJ1-5; 10 positions agree with TRBD1. The V segment lost 8 bases and the J segment 2 bases; nucleotides outside the gene matches: 4. The CDR3 spans 14 residues. Germline V lookup: CDR1 SGHRS, CDR2 YFSETQ. This CDR3 reads CARAGTGGNQPQHF. CDR3 DNA: TGCGCCAGGGCCGGGACAGGGGGCAATCAGCCCCAGCATTTT.

The gene calls are TRBV24-1 and TRBJ1-6; D remains unclear. V was shortened by 8 bases and J by 1 base, with 26 bases between the two germline ends. CDR3 length: 20 residues. CDR1 is KGHDR and CDR2 is SFDVKD in the germline V gene. For the CDR3, the DNA is TGTGCCACCATCCCCCCCGAACCTCGGGAGGGAGGATCCTATAATTCACCCCTCCACTTT. Amino acids: CATIPPEPREGGSYNSPLHF.

The chain carries TRBV6-5 and TRBJ2-7; 9 bases align to TRBD1. This CDR3 is built from 16 residues. Germline V gene lookup returns CDR1 MNHEY and CDR2 SVGAGI. The J segment lost 4 bases and the V segment lost 4 bases, leaving 11 bases of the junction unmatched. The DNA of the CDR3 is TGTGCCAGCAGTTGGCTGGGGACAGGGAAAAAGTACGAGCAGTACTTC. Translation: CASSWLGTGKKYEQYF.

J is TRBJ2-7 and V is TRBV18; 7 bases map to TRBD1. CDR1 is KGHSH, CDR2 LQKENI, per germline. The CDR3 covers 13 residues. V trimming: 1 base; J trimming: 4 bases; junction bases outside the gene matches: 1. In DNA, the CDR3 is TGTGCCAGCTCACCACAGGGGGCTTACGAGCAGTACTTC. This codes for CASSPQGAYEQYF. Drawing the rest from reference TRBV18 and TRBJ2-7, the complete variable domain is NAGVMQNPRHLVRRRGQEARLRCSPMKGHSHVYWYRQLPEEGLKFMVYLQKENIIDESGMPKERFSAEFPKEGPSILRIQQVVRGDSAAYFCASSPQGAYEQYFGPGTRLTVT.

CDR3 DNA: TGTGCCAGCAGCTCCGGGACCGAGGAGACCCAGTACTTC. This encodes CASSSGTEETQYF. The chain employs TRBV7-8 and TRBJ2-5; tentatively, D is TRBD1 or TRBD2 (5 bases each). Germline assignment: CDR1 SGHVS and CDR2 FQNEAQ. V dropped 4 bases and J dropped 5 bases, with 11 bases sitting between them. The CDR3 has 13 amino acids.

V and J are TRBV19 and TRBJ1-3; D not certain. This CDR3 has 14 amino acids. V lost 4 bases and J lost 0, with 7 bases in between. Germline CDR1 is LNHDA and CDR2 is SQIVND (reference sequence). CDR3 loop: CASSKGRSGNTIYF. CDR3 bases: TGTGCCAGTAGTAAGGGCCGCTCTGGAAACACCATATATTTT.

The chain has TRBV6-2 or TRBV6-3 and TRBJ1-4, with 7 bases that match TRBD1. The junction had 10 bases not matched to a gene; V was cut back by 1 base and J by 14 bases. This CDR3 has 14 residues. CDR1 is MNHEY, CDR2 SVGEGT, per germline. The CDR3 DNA sequence: TGTGCCAGCAGTTACTTACAGGGGACCAAGAGGCTGTTTTTT. This gives the protein CASSYLQGTKRLFF.

This rearrangement joins TRBV6-2 or TRBV6-3 to TRBJ2-1; D not certain. Trimming removed 5 bases from V and 6 bases from J, with 5 bases in between. Germline CDR1 MNHEY, CDR2 SVGEGT. The CDR3 runs to 11 residues. DNA for the CDR3: TGTGCCAGCAGTGAGTCCAATGAGCAGTTCTTC. Its protein product is CASSESNEQFF.

V and J are TRBV6-1 and TRBJ1-2; TRBD1 might be the D (6 bases). Germline CDR1 reads MNHNS; CDR2 reads SASEGT. V lost 2 bases and J lost 6, with 16 bases in between. The CDR3 has 15 amino acids. CDR3 sequence (DNA): TGTGCCAGCAGTGAAAGAACGGGGGCTAGGGATGGCTACACCTTC. Its translation: CASSERTGARDGYTF.

The CDR3: CASSDRYNEQFF. The DNA of the CDR3 is TGTGCCAGTAGTGACCGGTACAATGAGCAGTTCTTC. The rearrangement uses TRBV19 and TRBJ2-1, with no clear D. The CDR3 runs 12 residues. The V end lost 5 bases, the J end lost 4 bases, and 6 bases lay between the germline ends. CDR1 is LNHDA, CDR2 SQIVND, per germline (reference sequence).

This chain uses TRBV19 with TRBJ1-1; 8 nucleotides agree with TRBD1. The J segment lost 4 bases and the V segment lost 5 bases, leaving 9 bases of the junction unmatched. Germline V lookup: CDR1 LNHDA, CDR2 SQIVND (reference sequence). This CDR3 spans 15 amino acids. The CDR3 sequence: CASSATTGEGTEAFF. The CDR3 coding sequence is TGTGCCAGTAGTGCCACGACAGGGGAGGGCACTGAAGCTTTCTTT.

In this sample, this clone turned up a few times. This chain links TRBV27 with TRBJ1-4; 9 bases agree with TRBD1. Trimming took 4 bases from V and 3 from J; bases not matched to a gene: 3. The CDR3 length is 15 residues. CDR1 MNHEY and CDR2 SMNVEV come from the germline V gene (reference sequence). CDR3 in DNA: TGTGCCAGCAGTTCGACAGGGGGAGCTAATGAAAAACTGTTTTTT. Encoded protein: CASSSTGGANEKLFF.

The V call is TRBV9, the J call TRBJ2-3; 8 bases map to TRBD2. The CDR3 totals 16 residues. After removal of 0 bases from V and 1 base from J, the junction contained 4 bases not matched to a gene. The germline gives CDR1 SGDLS, CDR2 YYNGEE. DNA of the CDR3: TGTGCCAGCAGCGTAGTGAGCGGGGGCCGCACAGATACGCAGTATTTT. This sequence encodes CASSVVSGGRTDTQYF.

The chain carries TRBV9 and TRBJ1-1, with D maybe TRBD1 (5 bases). CDR1 is SGDLS, CDR2 YYNGEE, per germline. V lost 3 bases to trimming and J lost 3 bases, with 9 bases between them. This CDR3 region has 13 residues. The CDR3 nucleotides read TGTGCCAGCAGCGGGGCAGGGTACACTGAAGCTTTCTTT. Translation: CASSGAGYTEAFF.

The chain has TRBV7-9 and TRBJ1-6, with 9 bases fitting TRBD1. Germline CDR1 is SEHNR and CDR2 is FQNEAQ (reference sequence). With V trimmed by 6 bases and J by 7 bases, 7 bases remained unmatched. The CDR3 spans 15 residues. The CDR3 sequence is CASRHRDRANSPLHF. CDR3 coding DNA: TGTGCCAGCAGGCATCGGGACAGGGCGAATTCACCCCTCCACTTT.

V is TRBV4-1 and J is TRBJ2-2; D is unresolved. The CDR3 loop spans 15 amino acids. Per the germline V gene, CDR1 is MGHRA and CDR2 is YSYEKL. Trimming pared 0 bases from V and 0 bases from J, leaving 5 bases between. The CDR3 DNA reads TGCGCCAGCAGCCAAGAGGTTCCGAACACCGGGGAGCTGTTTTTT. It codes for CASSQEVPNTGELFF.

The J gene is TRBJ2-1, the V gene TRBV4-1, with 16 bases aligning to TRBD2. The J segment lost 4 bases and the V segment lost 3 bases, leaving 3 bases of the junction unmatched. CDR3 size: 17 residues. Germline V gives CDR1 MGHRA, CDR2 YSYEKL. CDR3: CASSQGLAGGLYNEQFF. DNA of the CDR3: TGCGCCAGCAGCCAGGGACTAGCGGGGGGGCTGTACAATGAGCAGTTCTTC.

The V and J genes are TRBV6-5 and TRBJ2-4, with 9 positions matching TRBD1. The J segment lost 4 bases and the V segment lost 7 bases, leaving 8 bases of the junction unmatched. Per the germline V gene, CDR1 is MNHEY and CDR2 is SVGAGI. The CDR3 totals 15 residues. This CDR3 is CASTSGTGPKNIQYF. The CDR3 DNA reads as TGTGCCAGCACCTCCGGGACAGGGCCTAAAAACATTCAGTACTTC.

V usage is TRBV7-9 and J usage is TRBJ2-1; possible D gene TRBD2, 5 bases. The V gene lost 6 bases and the J gene lost 9 bases, with 12 bases spanning the gap. The CDR3 has 12 residues. The V gene's germline CDR1 is SEHNR and CDR2 FQNEAQ (reference sequence). In nucleotides, the CDR3 is TGTGCCAGCAGGATAGGAGGAGGTGAGCAGTTCTTC. Translating gives CASRIGGGEQFF.

The chain carries TRBV5-4 and TRBJ2-7, with unresolved D. The germline V gene encodes CDR1 SGHNT and CDR2 YYREEE (reference sequence). CDR3 length equals 13 residues. Trimming removed 0 bases at V and 3 bases at J, with 7 bases between. CDR3 protein: CASSLVGYYEQYF. CDR3 bases: TGTGCCAGCAGCTTGGTCGGTTACTACGAGCAGTACTTC.

Written as DNA, the CDR3 is TGCGCCAGCAGCTTGGAGTCTTCCGCGGGGACTAATGAAAAACTGTTTTTT. Translating gives CASSLESSAGTNEKLFF. This rearrangement joins TRBV5-1 to TRBJ1-4; D is undetermined. Trimming left V 0 bases short and J 2 bases short, with 14 bases between. The length of the CDR3 is 17 residues. CDR1 SGHRS and CDR2 YFSETQ come from the germline V gene.

CDR3 nucleotide sequence: TGTGCCAGCAGCAGCGGACAGGCCCCAGAAAAACTGTTTTTT. It encodes CASSSGQAPEKLFF. The chain carries TRBV5-4 and TRBJ1-4; TRBD1 agrees at 7 bases. Germline CDR1 and CDR2: SGHNT and YYREEE (reference sequence). With 4 bases clipped from V and 8 bases from J, the junction kept 8 bases outside the gene matches. The length of the CDR3 is 14 residues.

The V and J genes are TRBV3-1 (or the pseudogene TRBV3-2) and TRBJ1-3, with 7 nucleotides matching TRBD1. Germline V gene lookup returns CDR1 LGHDT and CDR2 YNNKEL (reference sequence). With V trimmed by 0 bases and J by 7 bases, 6 bases remained unmatched. The CDR3 is made up of 15 amino acids. In DNA form, the CDR3 reads TGTGCCAGCAGCCAAGACGTTCAACAGGGGAACACCATATATTTT. Protein: CASSQDVQQGNTIYF.

This clone was seen just once. The chain links TRBV6-6 to TRBJ2-2; 8 nucleotides agree with TRBD1. The CDR3 contains 15 residues. After removal of 2 bases from V and 7 bases from J, the junction contained 6 bases not matched to a gene. Germline assignment: CDR1 MNHNY and CDR2 SVGAGI (reference sequence). In DNA form, the CDR3 reads TGTGCCAGCAGTTACCCGGACAGGGTAAACGGGGAGCTGTTTTTT. Translated, it gives CASSYPDRVNGELFF.